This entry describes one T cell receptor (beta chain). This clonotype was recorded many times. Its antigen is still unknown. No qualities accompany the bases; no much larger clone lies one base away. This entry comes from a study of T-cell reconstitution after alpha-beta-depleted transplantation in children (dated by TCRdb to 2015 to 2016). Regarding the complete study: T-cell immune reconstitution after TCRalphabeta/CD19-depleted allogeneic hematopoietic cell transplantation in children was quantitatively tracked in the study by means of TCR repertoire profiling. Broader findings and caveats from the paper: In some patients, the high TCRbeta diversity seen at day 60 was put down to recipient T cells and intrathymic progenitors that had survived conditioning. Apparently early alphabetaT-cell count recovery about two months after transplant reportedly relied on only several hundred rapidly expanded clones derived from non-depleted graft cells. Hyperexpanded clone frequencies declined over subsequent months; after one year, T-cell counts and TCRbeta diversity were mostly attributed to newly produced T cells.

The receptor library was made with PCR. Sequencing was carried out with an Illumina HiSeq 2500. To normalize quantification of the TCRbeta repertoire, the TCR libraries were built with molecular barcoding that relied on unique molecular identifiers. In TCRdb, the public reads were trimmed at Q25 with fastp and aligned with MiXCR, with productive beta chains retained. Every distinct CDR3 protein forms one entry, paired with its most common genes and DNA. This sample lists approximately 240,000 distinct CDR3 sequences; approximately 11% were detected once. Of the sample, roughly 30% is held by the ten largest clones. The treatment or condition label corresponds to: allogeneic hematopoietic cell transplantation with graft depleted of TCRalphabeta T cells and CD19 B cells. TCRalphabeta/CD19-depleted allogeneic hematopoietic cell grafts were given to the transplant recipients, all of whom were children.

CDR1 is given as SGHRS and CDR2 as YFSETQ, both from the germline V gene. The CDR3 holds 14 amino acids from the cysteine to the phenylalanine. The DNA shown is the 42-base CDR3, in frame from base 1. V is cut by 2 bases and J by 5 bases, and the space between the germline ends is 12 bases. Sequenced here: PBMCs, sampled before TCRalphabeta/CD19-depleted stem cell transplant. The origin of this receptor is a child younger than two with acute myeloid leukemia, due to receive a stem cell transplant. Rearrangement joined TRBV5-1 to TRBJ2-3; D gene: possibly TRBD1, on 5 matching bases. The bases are TGCGCCAGCAGCTTCTCGGGCCAGGGAGATACGCAGTATTTT. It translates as CASSFSGQGDTQYF.